The rows below give T cell receptor beta chains drawn from one sample of a study of T cells in localized non-small cell lung cancer. Generated by immunoSEQ multiplex PCR, the TCRdb table keeps only in-frame clones and is missing some. The sample carries approximately 14,000 clones, approximately 89% recorded once. The sample in question was peripheral blood mononuclear cells, obtained before any cancer treatment. Receptors originate from a man aged 40-75 years with stage III lung adenocarcinoma. Both conserved end residues are part of each CDR3. D genes are given only for firm matches. Expanded clones are given a class, and other clones once, few, many or no size at all.

V	J	D	size	DNA	CDR3
TRBV15	TRBJ2-7	TRBD2	-	TGTGCCACCAGCGCCGGGACTAGCGGTTACTACGAGCAGTACTTC	CATSAGTSGYYEQYF
TRBV7-9	TRBJ2-3	-	-	TGTGCCAGCAGCTTAGCAACGGAAACTACAGATACGCAGTATTTT	CASSLATETTDTQYF
TRBV4-1	TRBJ1-5	-	-	TGCGCCAGCAGCCAGGGGGGCGGGGGCGGCAATCAGCCCCAGCATTTT	CASSQGGGGGNQPQHF
TRBV29-1	TRBJ2-1	TRBD1	-	TGCAGCGTTGCTAAATCAGGGGGTTCCTACAATGAGCAGTTCTTC	CSVAKSGGSYNEQFF
TRBV6-5	TRBJ2-1	TRBD2	-	TGTGCCAGCAGCCCAGGACTAGCGATTGAGCAGTTCTTC	CASSPGLAIEQFF
TRBV11-2	TRBJ1-1	-	-	TGTGCCAGCAGCTTCGCAGCCTTACAACCGAACACTGAAGCTTTCTTT	CASSFAALQPNTEAFF
TRBV2	TRBJ1-2	-	-	TGTGCCAGCTTAGAGACCAACTATGGCTACACCTTC	CASLETNYGYTF
TRBV5-5	TRBJ2-5	TRBD2	-	TGTGCCAGCAGTTTGACCAGCGGGAGCGGGAGAGAGACCCAGTACTTC	CASSLTSGSGRETQYF
TRBV7-3	TRBJ1-2	-	-	TGTGCCAGCAGCTTAAACGCTCTCCAAGGCTACACCTTC	CASSLNALQGYTF
TRBV7-3	TRBJ2-1	TRBD1	-	TGTGCCAGCAGCCCCCAGGGACAGCTCAATGAGCAGTTCTTC	CASSPQGQLNEQFF
TRBV28	TRBJ2-6	-	once	TGTGCCAGCAGGAGACAAAACTCTGGGGCCAACGTCCTGACTTTC	CASRRQNSGANVLTF
TRBV4-1	TRBJ2-1	-	-	TGCGCCAGCAGCCAGGATAGCGCCAGCTCCTACAATGAGCAGTTCTTC	CASSQDSASSYNEQFF
TRBV2	TRBJ2-3	TRBD2	-	TGTGCCAGCCGAGCTAGCGGGAGCGTAGATACGCAGTATTTT	CASRASGSVDTQYF
TRBV29-1	TRBJ1-2	-	once	TGCAGCGTTGAAGATCTTCAGGGTATGAATGGCTACACCTTC	CSVEDLQGMNGYTF
TRBV6-5	TRBJ1-1	-	-	TGTGCCAGCAGAATCTCGGGCGTAGGGACTGAAGCTTTCTTT	CASRISGVGTEAFF
TRBV5-4	TRBJ2-3	-	-	TGTGCCAGCAGCTTGCCGGGAGTCCCCGATACGCAGTATTTT	CASSLPGVPDTQYF
TRBV2	TRBJ2-3	-	-	TGTGCCAGCAGGAAAGCGATGGGTGAAGATACGCAGTATTTT	CASRKAMGEDTQYF
TRBV7-9	TRBJ1-5	-	few	TGTGCCAGCAGCTTAGTGGGAACAGGACGCAATCAGCCCCAGCATTTT	CASSLVGTGRNQPQHF
TRBV29-1	TRBJ2-1	TRBD1	-	TGCAGCGTTGAAGGCGACAGGGGGGGGTACAATGAGCAGTTCTTC	CSVEGDRGGYNEQFF
TRBV7-3	TRBJ1-1	-	-	TGTGCCAGCAGCTTAAACCCCTTCCTGAACACTGAAGCTTTCTTT	CASSLNPFLNTEAFF
TRBV9	TRBJ2-7	TRBD1	-	TGTGCCAGCAGCCCCGAAGGGGACAGGAACTCCTACGAGCAGTACTTC	CASSPEGDRNSYEQYF
TRBV12-5	TRBJ2-5	-	-	TGTGCTAGTGGTTCACGTGGGCGGCCCACCCCGGAGTACTTC	CASGSRGRPTPEYF
TRBV4-1	TRBJ2-7	-	-	TGCGCCAGCTCGTTTGGGGCGGATTACGAGCAGTACTTC	CASSFGADYEQYF
TRBV2	TRBJ2-7	-	-	TGTGCCAGCAGTGAAACCGACAGGCCATACGAGCAGTACTTC	CASSETDRPYEQYF
TRBV5-4	TRBJ2-5	TRBD1	-	TGTGCCAGCAGTCCCGACAGGGGGCGCCGAGAGACCCAGTACTTC	CASSPDRGRRETQYF
TRBV5-4	TRBJ2-3	-	-	TGTGCCAGCAGCTTGGGAGGGCCTTTCACAGATACGCAGTATTTT	CASSLGGPFTDTQYF
TRBV6-5	TRBJ1-2	TRBD1	-	TGTGCCATAAGGGGGACAGGGTTCGGTGGCTACACCTTC	CAIRGTGFGGYTF
TRBV9	TRBJ1-2	-	-	TGTGCCAGCAGCTCCCGTGACGGCAACTATGGCTACACCTTC	CASSSRDGNYGYTF
TRBV6-5	TRBJ2-2	-	once	TGTGCCAGCAGTTACGAACAGGGTGCCGGGGAGCTGTTTTTT	CASSYEQGAGELFF